This T cell receptor (beta chain) was recovered during a study of blood T cell repertoires in COVID-19. Sequencing used immunoSEQ multiplex PCR; TCRdb keeps in-frame clones, though not all of them. The sample lists about 210,000 clones, approximately 78% occurring once. Two negative PCRs, clearance, or symptom resolution were required of recovered Cohort 3 donors. The germline gives CDR1 SGDLS, CDR2 YYNGEE. Trimming cost V 2 bases and J 1 base; bases outside gene matches: 5. The CDR3 runs 15 residues. As for this clone: Other DNA sequences within the sample encode an identical CDR3.

This receptor was identified in a man aged 40-55 years who had recovered from COVID-19. Sequenced: PBMCs or T cells enriched from blood (not recorded which). The chain carries TRBV9 and TRBJ1-2; TRBD1 agrees at 7 bases. CDR3 coding DNA: TGTGCCAGCAGCGTTGGGGCAGGGGGTAACTATGGCTACACCTTC. Protein product: CASSVGAGGNYGYTF.